Listed here are 22 T cell receptor beta chains from one sample, sequenced in a study of OX40 agonist ivuxolimab in advanced cancers. Some clones are missing from TCRdb's copy, which holds only in-frame ones; the method was immunoSEQ multiplex PCR. The table lists about 67,000 clones, roughly 85% of them singletons. The source was CD4+ or CD8+ T cells sorted from blood, collected in a trial of the OX40 agonist ivuxolimab. These receptors all stem from an adult with an advanced solid tumor such as melanoma, head and neck, liver or kidney cancer.

As regards this clone: The sample contains more than one DNA sequence encoding this CDR3. The chain carries TRBV11-3 and TRBJ2-1; 7 nucleotides agree with TRBD2. Germline V gene lookup returns CDR1 SGHNT and CDR2 YENEEA. The CDR3 loop spans 15 amino acids. J gave up 0 bases and V 3 bases, and 2 bases lay outside the gene matches. The CDR3 reads CASSFGGDSYNEQFF. The CDR3 DNA is TGTGCCAGCAGCTTTGGGGGGGACTCCTACAATGAGCAGTTCTTC.

The V gene is TRBV5-1, the J gene TRBJ2-5, with 8 bases identical to TRBD1. The J call is in doubt because the DNA end fits TRBJ2-7 better. Germline V lookup: CDR1 SGHRS, CDR2 YFSETQ. The CDR3 length is 14 residues. This chain's CDR3 is CASSPPGQVYEQYF. The CDR3 bases are TGCGCCAGCAGCCCACCGGGACAGGTCTACGAGCAGTACTTC.

This clone appeared once. This sequence joins TRBV30 and TRBJ1-6; D may be TRBD1 (5 bases). Trimming took off 2 bases at V and 8 bases at J, with 16 bases between the two ends. The CDR3 is 15 amino acids. Germline V gene lookup returns CDR1 GTSNPN and CDR2 SVGIG (reference sequence). For the CDR3, the DNA is TGTGCCTGGAGTAACCAACCACGGGGGTATTCACCCCTCCACTTT. This sequence encodes CAWSNQPRGYSPLHF.

The chain joins TRBV4-2 to TRBJ2-7; tentative D call: TRBD1 (6 bases). The V gene's germline CDR1 is LGHNA and CDR2 YNFKEQ. V lost 0 bases and J 4 bases, leaving 13 bases between the germline ends. The CDR3 is 15 amino acids. In DNA, the CDR3 is TGTGCCAGCAGCCAAGACTCCGGGACACAATACGAGCAGTACTTC. Residues: CASSQDSGTQYEQYF.

The chain employs TRBV27 and TRBJ2-5, with 9 positions matching TRBD1. This CDR3 has 16 residues. Germline assignment: CDR1 MNHEY and CDR2 SMNVEV (reference sequence). The J segment lost 5 bases and the V segment lost 5 bases, leaving 12 bases of the junction unmatched. The DNA of the CDR3 is TGTGCCAGCAGTGGAAAGGACAGGGGTTTCGACGAGACCCAGTACTTC. This translates into CASSGKDRGFDETQYF.

This rearrangement joins TRBV2 to TRBJ2-5, with 9 bases identical to TRBD2. V shed 3 bases and J 9 bases; nucleotides not matched to a gene: 11. CDR3 size: 15 residues. Germline V gene data show CDR1 as SNHLY and CDR2 as FYNNEI. The CDR3 spells CASSEERGALRAQYF. For the CDR3, the DNA is TGTGCCAGCAGTGAGGAGCGGGGGGCCCTCCGGGCCCAGTACTTC. The full variable domain, in which reference TRBV2 and TRBJ2-5 provide the parts outside the CDR3, is EPEVTQTPSHQVTQMGQEVILRCVPISNHLYFYWYRQILGQKVEFLVSFYNNEISEKSEIFDDQFSVERPDGSNFTLKIRSTKLEDSAMYFCASSEERGALRAQYFGPGTRLLVL.

The V call is TRBV6-6, the J call TRBJ2-7, with TRBD1 matching over 8 bases. J was trimmed by 3 bases and V by 5 bases; bases with no gene match: 9. Germline V CDR1 and CDR2: MNHNY, SVGAGI (reference sequence). The CDR3 consists of 15 residues. The CDR3 coding sequence is TGTGCCAGCAGTCCAGGGGACAGGCCCGACTACGAGCAGTACTTC. Translation: CASSPGDRPDYEQYF.

CDR3 sequence: CASSLGGEGQPQHF. CDR3 nucleotides: TGTGCCAGCAGTCTAGGGGGCGAAGGACAGCCCCAGCATTTT. This sequence joins TRBV2 and TRBJ1-5; 7 bases map to TRBD1. V lost 5 bases and J lost 7; bases outside the gene matches: 8. The CDR3 totals 14 residues. Germline V gene data show CDR1 as SNHLY and CDR2 as FYNNEI.

The chain uses TRBV5-1 and TRBJ2-7; 9 nucleotides line up with TRBD2. V shed 2 bases, J shed 6 bases, and the junction held 9 bases outside the gene matches. Germline lookup yields CDR1 SGHRS and CDR2 YFSETQ. This CDR3 has 15 residues. The DNA of the CDR3 is TGCGCCAGCAGCTTCGGGTTGGTAGCGGGAGTCGAGCAGTACTTC. This codes for CASSFGLVAGVEQYF.

The chain has TRBV7-2 and TRBJ2-3, with a tentative D call TRBD2 (7 bases). Trimming removed 1 base at V and 5 bases at J, with 10 bases between. The CDR3 covers 14 residues. CDR1 and CDR2 from the germline V gene are SGHTA and FQGNSA. In DNA, the CDR3 is TGTGCCAGCAGCTTAGGGGGGGGCCGAGATACGCAGTATTTT. Residues: CASSLGGGRDTQYF.

The chain employs TRBV29-1 and TRBJ2-4; TRBD2 aligns across 7 bases. This CDR3 is built from 12 residues. Trimming took 7 bases from V and 9 from J; bases not matched to a gene: 9. Germline CDR1 reads SQVTM; CDR2 reads ANQGSEA. Written as DNA, the CDR3 is TGCAGCGCCTCGGGGTGGGAGGGCATTCAGTACTTC. Its protein is CSASGWEGIQYF.

The rearrangement links TRBV19 to TRBJ1-2; maybe TRBD1 (5 bases). The CDR3 spans 17 residues. V was cut by 1 base and J by 2 bases, with 17 bases left in between. Germline V gene data show CDR1 as LNHDA and CDR2 as SQIVND (reference sequence). The CDR3 sequence is CASSIVAGQERNYGYTF. The DNA for the CDR3 is TGTGCCAGTAGTATAGTTGCAGGGCAGGAAAGGAACTATGGCTACACCTTC.

The gene calls are TRBV4-2 and TRBJ1-6, with D perhaps matching TRBD1 (6 bases). Germline loops: CDR1 LGHNA, CDR2 YNFKEQ. V lost 6 bases and J lost 10, with 16 bases in between. This CDR3 comprises 14 residues. In DNA form, the CDR3 reads TGTGCCAGCAGGACTACAGGGTTGGGGTCACCCCTCCACTTT. Translation gives CASRTTGLGSPLHF.

The V gene is TRBV28, the J gene TRBJ2-2; no definite D call. Trimming removed 8 bases from V and 4 bases from J, with 11 bases in between. Per the germline V gene, CDR1 is MDHEN and CDR2 is SYDVKM. The CDR3 sequence is 13 residues long. CDR3 sequence (DNA): TGTGCCAGCCTAAACGAGGCCACCGGGGAGCTGTTTTTT. Translation: CASLNEATGELFF. The full variable domain, its missing parts supplied by reference TRBV28 and TRBJ2-2, is DVKVTQSSRYLVKRTGEKVFLECVQDMDHENMFWYRQDPGLGLRLIYFSYDVKMKEKGDIPEGYSVSREKKERFSLILESASTNQTSMYLCASLNEATGELFFGEGSRLTVL.

The chain employs TRBV18 and TRBJ2-5; D is unclear. Germline V CDR1 and CDR2: KGHSH, LQKENI. This CDR3 region has 12 residues. The V and J ends lost 3 bases and 4 bases respectively, with 6 bases between them. The CDR3 here is CASSPSRETQYF. The CDR3 DNA sequence: TGTGCCAGCTCACCGTCGCGAGAGACCCAGTACTTC.

The chain couples TRBV21-1 to TRBJ2-3; TRBD1, the D gene given by the table, was not confirmed from the DNA. TRBV21-1 is assigned pseudogene status. The CDR3 totals 20 residues. The CDR3 spells CASSKNPTLRDRGRVDTQYF. The DNA of the CDR3 is TGTGCCAGCAGCAAGAACCCAACGTTGAGGGACAGGGGGCGCGTGGATACGCAGTATTTT.

The chain is built from TRBV29-1 and TRBJ1-2, with 8 nucleotides matching TRBD1. The CDR3 extends over 14 amino acids. V gave up 0 bases and J gave up 4 bases; unmatched junction bases: 4. Germline CDR1 SQVTM, CDR2 ANQGSEA. The CDR3 bases are TGCAGCGTTGAAGAGGCAGGGGGCGGCTATGGCTACACCTTC. It is translated as CSVEEAGGGYGYTF.

The chain has TRBV11-2 and TRBJ1-2; D might be TRBD1 (5 bases). The CDR3 is 12 amino acids. Germline V gene lookup returns CDR1 SGHAT and CDR2 FQNNGV. V gave up 5 bases and J gave up 13 bases, with 17 bases separating them. The CDR3 nucleotides read TGTGCCAGCAGCCGGGACGCCCTTGATCCCACCTTC. Translation: CASSRDALDPTF.

The V gene is TRBV7-3, the J gene TRBJ1-1; D may be TRBD1 (6 bases). The CDR3 length is 13 residues. CDR1 and CDR2 (germline): SGHTA, FQGTGA. V lost 7 bases to trimming and J lost 1 base, with 10 bases between them. The CDR3 DNA is TGTGCCAGCATGTGCAGGGGGAACACTGAAGCTTTCTTT. It codes for CASMCRGNTEAFF.

The CDR3 bases are TGCGCCAGCAGCGATAATATAGCGGGGGTCACCGGGGAGCTGTTTTTT. It specifies CASSDNIAGVTGELFF. This chain joins TRBV4-3 and TRBJ2-2, with TRBD2 matching over 9 bases. V dropped 5 bases and J dropped 4; count of bases not matched to a gene: 8. The CDR3 runs 16 residues. Germline CDR1 LGHNA, CDR2 YSLEER.

The chain carries TRBV7-3 and TRBJ2-1; D not certain. Trimming took off 5 bases at V and 4 bases at J, with 9 bases between the two ends. There are 13 residues in the CDR3. CDR1 and CDR2 from the germline V gene are SGHTA and FQGTGA. DNA of the CDR3: TGTGCCAGCAGCACTAACGGATACAATGAGCAGTTCTTC. Its protein is CASSTNGYNEQFF.

This clone came up a few times. The rearrangement joins TRBV30 to TRBJ1-1; no firm D call. The CDR3 has 13 amino acids. V was shortened by 0 bases and J by 2 bases, with 7 bases between the two germline ends. Germline-derived CDR1 and CDR2 are GTSNPN and SVGIG (reference sequence). The CDR3 nucleotides read TGTGCCTGGAGTGTGGGCAGCAACACTGAAGCTTTCTTT. Residues: CAWSVGSNTEAFF.